The rows below give T cell receptor beta chains drawn from one sample of a study of long-term antiretroviral therapy in people with HIV. Data came from immunoSEQ multiplex PCR; TCRdb stores just in-frame clones and leaves some out. In the table there are approximately 25,000 clones, under 90% of which are singletons. This specimen consisted of unsorted PBMCs, obtained less than 5 years after starting antiretroviral therapy. All receptors derive from a man aged 35 to 55 with HIV. CDR3s include the opening cysteine and the closing phenylalanine or tryptophan. D genes are given only for firm matches. Rows give clone size only sometimes, using once, few, many, or a class for an expanded clone.

d_gene: NA; abundance: NA; j_gene: TRBJ1-1; v_gene: TRBV5-1; CDR3aa: CASSLPGQTNTEAFF; CDR3nt: TGCGCCAGCAGCTTACCGGGACAAACGAACACTGAAGCTTTCTTT
d_gene: TRBD1; abundance: NA; j_gene: TRBJ1-5; v_gene: TRBV15; CDR3aa: CATSRDPGQGHNQPQHF; CDR3nt: TGTGCCACCAGCAGAGACCCGGGACAGGGACATAATCAGCCCCAGCATTTT
d_gene: NA; abundance: NA; j_gene: TRBJ1-2; v_gene: TRBV2; CDR3aa: CASSELGDIGGYTF; CDR3nt: TGTGCCAGCAGTGAATTGGGGGACATAGGTGGCTACACCTTC
d_gene: NA; abundance: NA; j_gene: TRBJ2-4; v_gene: TRBV28; CDR3aa: CASSPPRGEQYF; CDR3nt: TGTGCCAGCAGTCCCCCGAGGGGGGAGCAGTACTTC
d_gene: NA; abundance: NA; j_gene: TRBJ2-2; v_gene: TRBV27; CDR3aa: CASSSPGPKLFF; CDR3nt: TGTGCCAGCAGTTCTCCGGGCCCCAAGCTGTTTTTT
d_gene: NA; abundance: NA; j_gene: TRBJ2-1; v_gene: TRBV7-2; CDR3aa: CASSPAPGSNEQFF; CDR3nt: TGTGCCAGCAGCCCAGCGCCGGGTAGCAATGAGCAGTTCTTC
d_gene: NA; abundance: NA; j_gene: TRBJ2-1; v_gene: TRBV14; CDR3aa: CASSFRDEQFF; CDR3nt: TGTGCCAGCAGCTTTAGGGATGAGCAGTTCTTC
d_gene: NA; abundance: NA; j_gene: TRBJ1-2; v_gene: TRBV14; CDR3aa: CASSLHGDINYGYTF; CDR3nt: TGTGCCAGCAGCCTCCATGGGGACATCAACTATGGCTACACCTTC
d_gene: TRBD1; abundance: NA; j_gene: TRBJ1-2; v_gene: TRBV2; CDR3aa: CASVSRQGYGYTF; CDR3nt: TGTGCCAGCGTCTCGAGACAGGGGTATGGCTACACCTTC
d_gene: NA; abundance: NA; j_gene: TRBJ1-2; v_gene: TRBV19; CDR3aa: CASSPPAVYGYTF; CDR3nt: TGTGCCAGTAGTCCCCCGGCCGTCTATGGCTACACCTTC
d_gene: TRBD2; abundance: few; j_gene: TRBJ2-3; v_gene: TRBV7-2; CDR3aa: CASSPSGDTPLDTQYF; CDR3nt: TGTGCCAGCAGCCCCAGCGGGGATACCCCCCTAGATACGCAGTATTTT
d_gene: NA; abundance: NA; j_gene: TRBJ1-4; v_gene: TRBV5-6; CDR3aa: CASSRGLTAGEKLFF; CDR3nt: TGTGCCAGCAGCCGTGGACTCACCGCGGGAGAAAAACTGTTTTTT
d_gene: NA; abundance: once; j_gene: TRBJ2-4; v_gene: TRBV7-2; CDR3aa: CASRLAENIQYF; CDR3nt: TGTGCCAGCCGACTGGCCGAAAACATTCAGTACTTC
d_gene: NA; abundance: NA; j_gene: TRBJ2-7; v_gene: TRBV7-6; CDR3aa: CASSLGESYEQYF; CDR3nt: TGTGCCAGCAGCTTAGGGGAATCCTACGAGCAGTACTTC
d_gene: NA; abundance: few; j_gene: TRBJ2-7; v_gene: TRBV5-4; CDR3aa: CASSLVGNEQYF; CDR3nt: TGTGCCAGCAGCTTGGTTGGGAACGAGCAGTACTTC
d_gene: NA; abundance: NA; j_gene: TRBJ1-1; v_gene: TRBV18; CDR3aa: CASSPPGRNTEAFF; CDR3nt: TGTGCCAGCTCACCACCTGGTAGGAACACTGAAGCTTTCTTT
d_gene: TRBD1; abundance: NA; j_gene: TRBJ1-2; v_gene: TRBV6-6; CDR3aa: CASSYDRASDYGYTF; CDR3nt: TGTGCCAGCAGTTACGACAGGGCGAGCGACTATGGCTACACCTTC
d_gene: TRBD2; abundance: NA; j_gene: TRBJ2-5; v_gene: TRBV5-4; CDR3aa: CASQAGGFQETQYF; CDR3nt: TGTGCCAGTCAAGCGGGAGGGTTCCAAGAGACCCAGTACTTC
d_gene: NA; abundance: NA; j_gene: TRBJ1-1; v_gene: TRBV7-3; CDR3aa: CASSLMYGTEAFF; CDR3nt: TGTGCCAGCAGCTTAATGTACGGCACTGAAGCTTTCTTT
d_gene: NA; abundance: NA; j_gene: TRBJ2-1; v_gene: TRBV7-9; CDR3aa: CASTIPGTSSYEQFF; CDR3nt: TGTGCCAGCACTATCCCAGGCACCTCGAGCTATGAGCAGTTCTTC
d_gene: NA; abundance: NA; j_gene: TRBJ1-1; v_gene: TRBV7-3; CDR3aa: CASSSNPDTEAFF; CDR3nt: TGTGCCAGCAGCTCGAACCCCGACACTGAAGCTTTCTTT
d_gene: NA; abundance: NA; j_gene: TRBJ2-3; v_gene: TRBV19; CDR3aa: CASSMWAGSTDTQYF; CDR3nt: TGTGCCAGTAGTATGTGGGCAGGGAGCACAGATACGCAGTATTTT
d_gene: TRBD1; abundance: NA; j_gene: TRBJ2-7; v_gene: TRBV2; CDR3aa: CASSPGQNYEQYF; CDR3nt: TGTGCCAGCAGTCCGGGACAGAACTACGAGCAGTACTTC
d_gene: NA; abundance: few; j_gene: TRBJ2-1; v_gene: TRBV9; CDR3aa: CASSVGVSYNEQFF; CDR3nt: TGTGCCAGCAGCGTGGGGGTGTCCTACAATGAGCAGTTCTTC
d_gene: NA; abundance: once; j_gene: TRBJ1-3; v_gene: TRBV5-3; CDR3aa: CARSLGPSSGNTIYF; CDR3nt: TGTGCCAGAAGCTTGGGACCTAGCTCTGGAAACACCATATATTTT
d_gene: NA; abundance: NA; j_gene: TRBJ2-2; v_gene: TRBV2; CDR3aa: CASSGTRGELFF; CDR3nt: TGTGCCAGCAGTGGGACCCGCGGGGAGCTGTTTTTT
d_gene: TRBD1; abundance: NA; j_gene: TRBJ1-2; v_gene: TRBV10-2; CDR3aa: CASSELWTGDNYGYTF; CDR3nt: TGCGCCAGCAGTGAGCTTTGGACAGGGGACAACTATGGCTACACCTTC
d_gene: NA; abundance: NA; j_gene: TRBJ1-6; v_gene: TRBV2; CDR3aa: CASSILKDGSPLHF; CDR3nt: TGTGCCAGCAGCATCTTGAAGGATGGTTCACCCCTCCACTTT
d_gene: NA; abundance: NA; j_gene: TRBJ1-2; v_gene: TRBV7-2; CDR3aa: CASSPSGDLRGYTF; CDR3nt: TGTGCCAGCAGCCCCTCAGGAGACTTAAGGGGCTACACCTTC
d_gene: NA; abundance: NA; j_gene: TRBJ1-2; v_gene: TRBV27; CDR3aa: CASSLSSVGSNYGYTF; CDR3nt: TGTGCCAGCAGTTTAAGTAGCGTTGGATCGAACTATGGCTACACCTTC
d_gene: NA; abundance: NA; j_gene: TRBJ2-7; v_gene: TRBV27; CDR3aa: CAGVSEQYF; CDR3nt: TGTGCCGGGGTCAGTGAGCAGTACTTC
d_gene: TRBD1; abundance: few; j_gene: TRBJ1-1; v_gene: TRBV6-6; CDR3aa: CASSYTGQGERAFF; CDR3nt: TGTGCCAGCAGTTACACAGGACAGGGGGAACGGGCTTTCTTT
d_gene: NA; abundance: NA; j_gene: TRBJ2-3; v_gene: TRBV11-2; CDR3aa: CASSPLADTQYF; CDR3nt: TGTGCCAGCAGCCCGCTAGCAGATACGCAGTATTTT
d_gene: NA; abundance: NA; j_gene: TRBJ2-3; v_gene: TRBV20-1; CDR3aa: CSAGSPDTQYF; CDR3nt: TGCAGTGCCGGGAGCCCAGATACGCAGTATTTT
d_gene: NA; abundance: NA; j_gene: TRBJ1-4; v_gene: TRBV5-1; CDR3aa: CASSKGRVGDEKLFF; CDR3nt: TGCGCCAGCAGTAAAGGGAGAGTGGGCGACGAAAAACTGTTTTTT
d_gene: NA; abundance: NA; j_gene: TRBJ1-5; v_gene: TRBV28; CDR3aa: CASSFGDLLGGAPYSNQPQHF; CDR3nt: TGTGCCAGCAGTTTTGGCGACTTGCTTGGGGGGGCACCATATAGCAATCAGCCCCAGCATTTT
d_gene: NA; abundance: NA; j_gene: TRBJ1-2; v_gene: TRBV21-1; CDR3aa: CASSKDGQGGCYGYTF; CDR3nt: TGTGCCAGCAGCAAAGACGGGCAGGGGGGATGCTATGGCTACACCTTC
d_gene: NA; abundance: NA; j_gene: TRBJ2-7; v_gene: TRBV28; CDR3aa: CASRITRAGEQYF; CDR3nt: TGTGCCAGCAGGATCACTCGGGCAGGGGAGCAGTACTTC
d_gene: TRBD2; abundance: NA; j_gene: TRBJ2-1; v_gene: TRBV6-4; CDR3aa: CASSASGGYNEQFF; CDR3nt: TGTGCCAGCAGTGCTAGCGGGGGCTACAATGAGCAGTTCTTC
d_gene: NA; abundance: NA; j_gene: TRBJ1-6; v_gene: TRBV27; CDR3aa: CASSLGGSPLHF; CDR3nt: TGTGCCAGCAGTTTAGGGGGTTCACCCCTCCACTTT
d_gene: NA; abundance: NA; j_gene: TRBJ2-5; v_gene: TRBV13; CDR3aa: CASSSDLQKETQYF; CDR3nt: TGTGCCAGCAGCTCGGACCTGCAAAAAGAGACCCAGTACTTC